What follows are 26 T cell receptor beta chains derived from one specimen sequenced in a study of T cell responses to AZD1222 COVID-19 vaccine. Produced via immunoSEQ multiplex PCR; TCRdb's table is partial and in-frame only. The table records 75,000 to 90,000 clones, around four fifths of them present only once. Source: peripheral blood, taken on day 0 of AZD1222 vaccination. These receptors were taken from an adult in good health.

V gene TRBV18 combines with J gene TRBJ2-3, with 7 bases aligning to TRBD1. Germline CDR1 and CDR2: KGHSH and LQKENI. J lost 0 bases, V lost 2 bases, and 2 bases had no gene match. The CDR3 loop spans 15 amino acids. The CDR3 protein is CASSPRGLSTDTQYF. As DNA, the CDR3 is TGTGCCAGCTCACCAAGGGGGCTAAGCACAGATACGCAGTATTTT.

The chain joins TRBV20-1 to TRBJ1-1; no definite D call. In germline, CDR1 is DFQATT, CDR2 SNEGSKA (reference sequence). The length of the CDR3 is 11 residues. As DNA, the CDR3 is TGCAGCACACCTAGGAACACTGAAGCTTTCTTT. Amino acids: CSTPRNTEAFF.

CDR3 loop: CASSLELAYPEAFF. CDR3 DNA: TGCGCCAGCAGCTTGGAGTTGGCTTACCCTGAAGCTTTCTTT. The rearrangement uses TRBV5-1 and TRBJ1-1, with D unresolved. V was trimmed by 0 bases and J by 6 bases, leaving 12 bases between them. Germline CDR1 and CDR2: SGHRS and YFSETQ. This CDR3 is 14 amino acids long.

The chain combines TRBV30 with TRBJ1-1; TRBD1 matches at 7 bases. This CDR3 spans 15 amino acids. V shed 2 bases, J shed 4 bases, and the junction held 10 bases outside the gene matches. CDR1 is GTSNPN, CDR2 SVGIG, per germline (reference sequence). This CDR3 is CAWSRYPDRSTEAFF. CDR3 DNA sequence: TGTGCCTGGAGTCGATATCCGGACAGGAGCACTGAAGCTTTCTTT.

The rearrangement joins TRBV5-1 to TRBJ1-2; a weak D match, TRBD1 (6 bases). The germline V and J ends were trimmed by 0 bases and 8 bases, with 14 bases remaining between them. Per germline, CDR1 SGHRS and CDR2 YFSETQ. This CDR3 has 14 residues. The CDR3: CASSLDGGMAGYTF. The CDR3 DNA follows: TGCGCCAGCAGCTTGGACGGGGGCATGGCCGGCTACACCTTC.

V usage is TRBV18 and J usage is TRBJ1-4; tentatively, D is TRBD1 (5 bases). This CDR3 is built from 17 residues. Between the trimmed V and J ends, which lost 2 bases and 2 bases, there was a span of 15 bases. Per the germline V gene, CDR1 is KGHSH and CDR2 is LQKENI. CDR3 sequence reads: CASSPMGVGTTNEKLFF. The CDR3 DNA follows: TGTGCCAGCTCACCAATGGGAGTCGGGACCACTAATGAAAAACTGTTTTTT.

The chain employs TRBV2 and TRBJ2-7; no firm D call. In germline, CDR1 is SNHLY, CDR2 FYNNEI. V was shortened by 7 bases and J by 1 base, with 11 bases between the two germline ends. This CDR3 comprises 13 residues. The CDR3 reads CASTSVASYEQYF. The CDR3 DNA sequence: TGTGCCAGCACCTCGGTCGCATCCTACGAGCAGTACTTC.

The gene calls are TRBV3-1 (or the pseudogene TRBV3-2) and TRBJ2-3; 10 bases line up with TRBD1. Unmatched junction bases numbered 6, after V lost 3 bases and J lost 3 bases. CDR3 length: 16 amino acids. Germline V gives CDR1 LGHDT, CDR2 YNNKEL (reference sequence). The CDR3 spells CASSQLGQGETDTQYF. The CDR3 DNA sequence: TGTGCCAGCAGCCAGCTAGGACAGGGGGAAACAGATACGCAGTATTTT.

This chain joins TRBV6-5 and TRBJ2-7; D may be TRBD2 (6 bases). Germline V gives CDR1 MNHEY, CDR2 SVGAGI. Trimming took 5 bases from V and 3 from J, leaving 11 bases between them. The CDR3 loop spans 13 amino acids. The CDR3 region has the DNA TGTGCCAGCAGTCGACTAGATTTCTACGAGCAGTACTTC. It codes for CASSRLDFYEQYF.

The rearrangement joins TRBV4-1 to TRBJ2-1, with 8 bases aligning to TRBD1. CDR3 size: 15 residues. V trimming: 2 bases; J trimming: 8 bases; junction bases outside the gene matches: 8. CDR1 and CDR2 from the germline V gene are MGHRA and YSYEKL. CDR3 in amino acids: CASSQRGQGRHEQFF. The CDR3 DNA follows: TGCGCCAGCAGCCAAAGAGGACAGGGACGGCATGAGCAGTTCTTC.

This chain joins TRBV18 and TRBJ2-1; tentatively, D is TRBD2 (6 bases). The germline CDR1 and CDR2 sequences are KGHSH and LQKENI. The CDR3 has 15 amino acids. The V gene lost 3 bases and the J gene lost 10 bases, with 19 bases spanning the gap. CDR3 protein: CASSPPAAGGGEQFF. The CDR3 DNA reads TGTGCCAGCTCACCCCCCGCAGCGGGCGGTGGGGAGCAGTTCTTC.

The chain combines TRBV30 with TRBJ2-5; tentative D call: TRBD2 (5 bases). V was clipped by 1 base and J by 1 base, with 7 bases between them. The CDR3 length is 13 residues. Per the germline V gene, CDR1 is GTSNPN and CDR2 is SVGIG (reference sequence). CDR3 region: CAWSGLTQETQYF. The CDR3, as DNA: TGTGCCTGGAGTGGACTAACCCAAGAGACCCAGTACTTC. The variable domain in full, with the rest retrieved from reference TRBV30 and TRBJ2-5, is SQTIHQWPATLVQPVGSPLSLECTVEGTSNPNLYWYRQAAGRGLQLLFYSVGIGQISSEVPQNLSASRPQDRQFILSSKKLLLSDSGFYLCAWSGLTQETQYFGPGTRLLVL.

The CDR3 DNA reads TGTGCCAGCAGTGACCGGGACAGGGCCGGTACGGGAGGAAACACCATATATTTT. This encodes CASSDRDRAGTGGNTIYF. The chain links TRBV6-1 to TRBJ1-3; 9 bases are a match to TRBD1. The CDR3 runs 18 residues. The germline gives CDR1 MNHNS, CDR2 SASEGT. V lost 3 bases to trimming and J lost 4 bases; unmatched junction nucleotides: 13.

Written as DNA, the CDR3 is TGCGCCAGCAGCATAGACAATAACTATGGCTACACCTTC. Translation: CASSIDNNYGYTF. The chain combines TRBV5-1 with TRBJ1-2; D remains unclear. The V and J ends lost 4 bases and 1 base respectively, with 8 bases between them. The V gene's germline CDR1 is SGHRS and CDR2 YFSETQ. The CDR3 contains 13 residues. Looking up the rest from reference TRBV5-1 and TRBJ1-2 gives the full variable domain: KAGVTQTPRYLIKTRGQQVTLSCSPISGHRSVSWYQQTPGQGLQFLFEYFSETQRNKGNFPGRFSGRQFSNSRSEMNVSTLELGDSALYLCASSIDNNYGYTFGSGTRLTVV.

The rearrangement joins TRBV6-6 to TRBJ2-1, with D perhaps TRBD2 (7 bases). V was clipped by 5 bases and J by 9 bases, with 17 bases between them. This CDR3 comprises 14 residues. Germline-derived CDR1 and CDR2 are MNHNY and SVGAGI (reference sequence). CDR3: CASSGGGRGSEQFF. DNA for the CDR3: TGTGCCAGCAGTGGAGGGGGGAGGGGCAGTGAGCAGTTCTTC.

The V gene is TRBV12-3 or TRBV12-4, the J gene TRBJ1-2; 7 bases agree with TRBD1. V dropped 6 bases and J dropped 2; count of bases not matched to a gene: 3. The CDR3 length is 13 residues. The CDR3 region is CASRRTGNYGYTF. CDR3 bases: TGTGCCAGCAGGAGGACAGGAAACTATGGCTACACCTTC.

This clone was recorded once. The gene calls are TRBV20-1 and TRBJ2-5; unclear D gene. Looked up from germline, CDR1 is DFQATT and CDR2 is SNEGSKA (reference sequence). The CDR3 runs 11 residues. Trimming pared 6 bases from V and 5 bases from J, leaving 10 bases between. This CDR3 reads CSAPISETQYF. CDR3 bases: TGCAGTGCCCCTATCTCGGAGACCCAGTACTTC.

The gene calls are TRBV5-6 and TRBJ2-2; D unclear. This CDR3 comprises 14 residues. Germline CDR1 is SGHDT and CDR2 is YYEEEE. V lost 4 bases, J lost 2 bases, and 9 bases lay in between. CDR3 sequence: CASSNRPNTGELFF. The CDR3 DNA follows: TGTGCCAGCAGCAATCGACCAAACACCGGGGAGCTGTTTTTT. The full variable domain, completed using reference TRBV5-6 and TRBJ2-2, is DAGVTQSPTHLIKTRGQQVTLRCSPKSGHDTVSWYQQALGQGPQFIFQYYEEEERQRGNFPDRFSGHQFPNYSSELNVNALLLGDSALYLCASSNRPNTGELFFGEGSRLTVL.

The V and J genes are TRBV7-2 and TRBJ1-6, with D possibly TRBD1 on 6 matching bases. Germline V gene sequence: CDR1 SGHTA, CDR2 FQGNSA. Trimming removed 1 base from V and 9 bases from J, with 10 bases in between. There are 14 residues in the CDR3. The CDR3 nucleotides are TGTGCCAGCAGCTTAGGGGGGCAGAGTTCACCCCTCCACTTT. This codes for CASSLGGQSSPLHF. The full variable domain, its missing parts supplied by reference TRBV7-2 and TRBJ1-6, is GAGVSQSPSNKVTEKGKDVELRCDPISGHTALYWYRQSLGQGLEFLIYFQGNSAPDKSGLPSDRFSAERTGGSVSTLTIQRTQQEDSAVYLCASSLGGQSSPLHFGNGTRLTVT.

This chain joins TRBV7-7 and TRBJ2-5; 9 bases map to TRBD2. This CDR3 comprises 15 residues. After removal of 1 base from V and 3 bases from J, the junction contained 3 bases not matched to a gene. Per germline, CDR1 SSHAT and CDR2 FNYEAQ (reference sequence). This CDR3 reads CASSLGGRGEETQYF. The CDR3 coding sequence is TGTGCCAGCAGCTTAGGCGGGAGGGGGGAAGAGACCCAGTACTTC.

J is TRBJ2-2 and V is TRBV4-1; D is tentatively TRBD1 or TRBD2 (6 bases each). The CDR3 has 17 residues. The germline gives CDR1 MGHRA, CDR2 YSYEKL. V dropped 1 base and J dropped 1 base, with 13 bases sitting between them. The CDR3 is CASSQASRGRNTGELFF. The CDR3 region has the DNA TGCGCCAGCAGCCAAGCCTCCCGGGGGCGGAACACCGGGGAGCTGTTTTTT.

J is TRBJ2-7 and V is TRBV7-8; possible D gene TRBD2, 6 bases. CDR1 and CDR2 from the germline V gene are SGHVS and FQNEAQ. This CDR3 has 15 residues. Trimming took off 3 bases at V and 3 bases at J, with 15 bases between the two ends. The CDR3 is CASSFSTRPDYEQYF. The CDR3, as DNA: TGTGCCAGCAGCTTTTCGACTAGACCCGACTACGAGCAGTACTTC.

This clone was seen a few times. The J gene is TRBJ1-3, the V gene TRBV6-5; D gene unclear. The germline gives CDR1 MNHEY, CDR2 SVGAGI. CDR3 length equals 12 residues. Trimming pared 10 bases from V and 1 base from J, leaving 8 bases between. CDR3 coding DNA: TGTGCCACCTTGGGGTCTGGAAACACCATATATTTT. Amino acids: CATLGSGNTIYF.

Many counts were recorded for this clone. In DNA form, the CDR3 reads TGTGCCAGCAGCTTTGGAAGGGATGGCTACACCTTC. This gives the protein CASSFGRDGYTF. V is TRBV11-2 and J is TRBJ1-2, with D unresolved. The germline V and J ends were trimmed by 3 bases and 6 bases, with 8 bases remaining between them. Germline lookup yields CDR1 SGHAT and CDR2 FQNNGV. CDR3 length: 12 amino acids.

This clone has a handful of counts. V gene TRBV11-2 combines with J gene TRBJ2-5; 7 nucleotides match TRBD2. V shed 5 bases and J 5 bases; nucleotides not matched to a gene: 5. The CDR3 runs to 13 residues. Germline CDR1 SGHAT, CDR2 FQNNGV. The CDR3 DNA reads as TGTGCCAGCAGCGGGAGGGCTTGGGAGACCCAGTACTTC. This translates into CASSGRAWETQYF.

V is TRBV19 and J is TRBJ1-4; 9 bases line up with TRBD1. Germline V gene lookup returns CDR1 LNHDA and CDR2 SQIVND (reference sequence). The CDR3 consists of 19 residues. V lost 5 bases and J lost 8; bases outside the gene matches: 21. This CDR3 is CASSLRSGQGYSGSEKLFF. CDR3 sequence (DNA): TGTGCCAGTAGTCTAAGATCGGGACAGGGTTATTCGGGTAGCGAAAAACTGTTTTTT.